The clone carrying this TCR beta chain was observed at least ten times. This entry is derived from a study of early T cells in non-severe SARS-CoV-2 infection. TCRdb redid the calling of the 5' RACE reads with MiXCR, one entry per CDR3 protein. The sample consists of some 61,000 distinct CDR3 sequences, under 9% of them appearing once. Germline loops: CDR1 SQVTM, CDR2 ANQGSEA. Trimming shortened V by 1 base and J by 0 bases, and 10 bases separated the two germline ends. This CDR3 is built from 15 residues. The sequence came from an adult who was a healthcare worker with PCR-confirmed SARS-CoV-2 infection or an uninfected control (not recorded which). The sequencing used whole blood, collected at baseline. This rearrangement joins TRBV29-1 to TRBJ2-1; unclear D gene. CDR3 sequence reads: CSVEGATRSYNEQFF. CDR3 coding DNA: TGCAGCGTTGAAGGCGCAACCCGCTCCTACAATGAGCAGTTCTTC.